One and the same sample provided the 10 T cell receptor beta chains below, sequenced in a study of blood T cell repertoires in COVID-19. The assay was immunoSEQ multiplex PCR, and TCRdb's table has in-frame clones only and misses some. The sample lists roughly 65,000 clones; approximately 85% were seen once. The sequenced sample was peripheral blood. Receptors originate from a woman of 80 years or more with active or convalescent COVID-19.

This clone has only one observation. The V and J genes are TRBV7-9 and TRBJ2-3, with D perhaps matching TRBD2 (5 bases). The CDR3 is 16 residues long. Trimming shortened V by 6 bases and J by 5 bases, and 21 bases separated the two germline ends. Germline CDR1 is SEHNR and CDR2 is FQNEAQ (reference sequence). In DNA, the CDR3 is TGTGCCAGCAGGTATCGAGTCGGCGGAGAGGGAGATACGCAGTATTTT. It encodes CASRYRVGGEGDTQYF.

This rearrangement joins TRBV7-9 to TRBJ1-4; possible D gene TRBD1, 6 bases. CDR1 is SEHNR, CDR2 FQNEAQ, per germline (reference sequence). V was cut by 5 bases and J by 8 bases, with 18 bases left in between. CDR3 length equals 15 residues. CDR3 in DNA: TGTGCCAGCAGCAGCGGGGGGCAAGGGTACGAAAAACTGTTTTTT. The encoded protein is CASSSGGQGYEKLFF.

The V and J genes are TRBV7-2 and TRBJ2-5, with 7 bases identical to TRBD1. CDR1 SGHTA and CDR2 FQGNSA come from the germline V gene. This CDR3 has 15 residues. V shed 3 bases and J 3 bases; nucleotides not matched to a gene: 7. CDR3 bases: TGTGCCAGCAGCTTTCAAGGGGGCCCTAAAGAGACCCAGTACTTC. Amino acid sequence: CASSFQGGPKETQYF.

This chain connects TRBV12-5 to TRBJ2-1, with D possibly being TRBD2 (6 bases). The CDR3 consists of 15 residues. CDR1 is LGHNT and CDR2 is FRNRAP in the germline V gene. Trimming took off 2 bases at V and 6 bases at J, with 14 bases between the two ends. The CDR3 region is CASGLPVSGTNEQFF. CDR3 bases: TGTGCTAGTGGTTTGCCGGTTAGCGGAACCAATGAGCAGTTCTTC.

The chain joins TRBV7-2 to TRBJ1-4, with D possibly TRBD1 on 5 matching bases. Germline values: CDR1 SGHTA, CDR2 FQGNSA. V was shortened by 2 bases and J by 6 bases, with 13 bases between the two germline ends. The CDR3 is 15 residues long. The CDR3 coding sequence is TGTGCCAGCAGCTTACGGACGGTGGGGCATGAAAAACTGTTTTTT. Translating gives CASSLRTVGHEKLFF.

The chain employs TRBV18 and TRBJ2-5; 10 bases line up with TRBD1. Trimming cost V 2 bases and J 4 bases; bases outside gene matches: 1. CDR1 is KGHSH, CDR2 LQKENI, per germline. This CDR3 is 14 amino acids long. CDR3 coding DNA: TGTGCCAGCTCACCAGGGGACAGGGGAGAGACCCAGTACTTC. This gives the protein CASSPGDRGETQYF.

The rearrangement links TRBV4-1 to TRBJ2-5; 11 nucleotides agree with TRBD2. Trimming took 1 base from V and 3 from J; bases not matched to a gene: 4. The CDR3 runs to 16 residues. The germline gives CDR1 MGHRA, CDR2 YSYEKL. CDR3 nucleotide sequence: TGCGCCAGCAGCCAAGGGAGACTAGCGGGGAAAGAGACCCAGTACTTC. This gives the protein CASSQGRLAGKETQYF.

V gene TRBV6-5 combines with J gene TRBJ2-7; 11 bases map to TRBD2. Looked up from germline, CDR1 is MNHEY and CDR2 is SVGAGI. Trimming cost V 6 bases and J 3 bases; bases outside gene matches: 7. There are 15 residues in the CDR3. The CDR3 nucleotides read TGTGCCAGCAGAGCCACCGGGACTAGCGGCTACGAGCAGTACTTC. This codes for CASRATGTSGYEQYF.

V and J are TRBV5-5 and TRBJ2-2; possibly TRBD1 for D (7 bases). Trimming took off 2 bases at V and 1 base at J, with 12 bases between the two ends. The CDR3 sequence is 16 residues long. Germline CDR1 SGHKS, CDR2 YYEKEE (reference sequence). The CDR3 nucleotides are TGTGCCAGCAGCTTTTGGCAGGGGGGGAACACCGGGGAGCTGTTTTTT. It is translated as CASSFWQGGNTGELFF.

V is TRBV14 and J is TRBJ1-4, with 9 nucleotides matching TRBD1. The CDR3 sequence is 18 residues long. V was clipped by 0 bases and J by 5 bases; unmatched bases: 10. Germline CDR1 is SGHDN and CDR2 is FVKESK. CDR3 amino acids: CASSQDVKQGAWNEKLFF. The CDR3 DNA is TGTGCCAGCAGCCAAGATGTGAAACAGGGGGCTTGGAATGAAAAACTGTTTTTT.